The present T cell receptor beta chain was sequenced within a study of T cell repertoires in cytomegalovirus infection. About the research overall: From public TCR beta signatures came an indication of both CMV infection and matching HLA type. The study, taken as a whole, reports: The response measured ex vivo was dominated by TCR beta clonotypes (HLA-C-restricted and CMV-specific).

Each CDR3 protein gets one entry after TCRdb re-called the reads with MiXCR. There are over 300,000 distinct CDR3 sequences in the sample; roughly 16% occur only once, and around 12% lies in the top ten. This clonotype appeared many times. Antigen unknown. V was pared by 1 base and J by 10 bases, with 16 bases between. CDR1 MNHNS and CDR2 SASEGT come from the germline V gene. This CDR3 has 14 residues. The sequencing input was PBMCs. The chain carries TRBV6-1 and TRBJ1-1, with a tentative D call TRBD1 (5 bases). The sequence was collected from a human donor in good health (CMV status not recorded). Some clones in this sample may be carry-over from other donors' samples. CDR3 nucleotide sequence: TGTGCCAGCAGTGAAGGGGGGACTCGCCTCGGAGCTTTCTTT. Encoded protein: CASSEGGTRLGAFF.